These T cell receptor beta chains were read from a single sample in a study of Graves' ophthalmopathy and Graves' hyperthyroidism. TCRdb reanalysed the multiplex PCR reads using MiXCR and keeps one entry per CDR3 protein. The sample records about 180,000 distinct CDR3 sequences, roughly 37% being singletons. Material for sequencing was peripheral blood. All receptors come from a woman aged 40 to 50 with Graves' ophthalmopathy. CDR3s include the opening cysteine and the closing phenylalanine or tryptophan. D genes are given only for firm matches. Rows give clone size only sometimes, using once, few, many, or a class for an expanded clone.

D: TRBD2
size: -
V: TRBV7-2
J: TRBJ2-5
DNA: TGTGCCAGCAGCTTAGTGCGGGAGGGCCTTCGTCAAGAGACCCAGTACTTC
CDR3: CASSLVREGLRQETQYF

D: -
size: many
V: TRBV3-1
J: TRBJ1-3
DNA: TGTGCCAGCAGCCAAGATACTGTCTCTGGAAACACCATATATTTT
CDR3: CASSQDTVSGNTIYF

D: TRBD1
size: many
V: TRBV6-5
J: TRBJ1-5
DNA: TGTGCCAGCAGCAAGACAGGGGATAGCAATCAGCCCCAGCATTTT
CDR3: CASSKTGDSNQPQHF

D: -
size: -
V: TRBV30
J: TRBJ1-1
DNA: TGTGCCTCCGCACAGGGAAGAGCTTTCTTT
CDR3: CASAQGRAFF

D: -
size: -
V: TRBV19
J: TRBJ1-2
DNA: TGTGCCAGTAGTATGCTCACACCGTCGTCCGCTAACTATGGCTACACCTTC
CDR3: CASSMLTPSSANYGYTF

D: -
size: -
V: TRBV7-8
J: TRBJ2-7
DNA: TGTGCCAGCAGCTTAGAGGCCACAGCTGGCTTCGGGGGAGAGCAGTACTTC
CDR3: CASSLEATAGFGGEQYF

D: -
size: many
V: TRBV6-5
J: TRBJ1-2
DNA: TGTGCCAGCAGGAGGGGCCCTAACTATGGCTACACCTTC
CDR3: CASRRGPNYGYTF

D: TRBD2
size: many
V: TRBV6-2/TRBV6-3
J: TRBJ2-7
DNA: TGTGCCAGCAGCACTTACCTAGCGGGAGATCGCGAGCAGTACTTC
CDR3: CASSTYLAGDREQYF

D: -
size: -
V: TRBV6-1
J: TRBJ1-3
DNA: TGTGCCAGCGGGGTGACGGGAAGCTCTGGAAACACCATATATTTT
CDR3: CASGVTGSSGNTIYF

D: -
size: many
V: TRBV7-8
J: TRBJ1-6
DNA: TGTGCCAGCAGCTCCGACAGGCGGAATTCACCCCTCCACTTT
CDR3: CASSSDRRNSPLHF

D: TRBD1
size: -
V: TRBV25-1
J: TRBJ2-7
DNA: TGTGCCAGCTTGCCCCGGGGACAGGGTTACGAGCAGTACTTC
CDR3: CASLPRGQGYEQYF

D: -
size: -
V: TRBV27
J: TRBJ1-1
DNA: TGTGCCAGCGGCAGCATCATGAACACTGAAGCTTTCTTT
CDR3: CASGSIMNTEAFF

D: -
size: many
V: TRBV12-5
J: TRBJ2-7
DNA: TGTGCTAGTGGCTCCGACAGGTCCCACGAGCAGTACTTC
CDR3: CASGSDRSHEQYF

D: -
size: few
V: TRBV5-1
J: TRBJ2-6
DNA: TGCGCCAGCAGCTTACCAAACTCTGGGGCCAACGTCCTGACTTTC
CDR3: CASSLPNSGANVLTF

D: TRBD1
size: -
V: TRBV6-1
J: TRBJ1-2
DNA: TGTGCCAGCAGCGCACAGGGGAATGTGCGTTTGGAGGGCTACACCTTC
CDR3: CASSAQGNVRLEGYTF

D: TRBD2
size: many
V: TRBV20-1
J: TRBJ2-4
DNA: TGCAGTGCTAGAGGAAGGACTCCGATAGCGGGAGGGCTCCCCGGTTGGGCCAAAAACATTCAGTACTTC
CDR3: CSARGRTPIAGGLPGWAKNIQYF

D: -
size: many
V: TRBV19
J: TRBJ1-6
DNA: TGTGCCAGTACAGCGGGGGGCTCCTATAATTCACCCCTCCACTTT
CDR3: CASTAGGSYNSPLHF

D: -
size: many
V: TRBV2
J: TRBJ1-2
DNA: TGTGCCAGCAGTTTCCGGGAGTATGGCTACACCTTC
CDR3: CASSFREYGYTF

D: -
size: few
V: TRBV12-3/TRBV12-4
J: TRBJ2-7
DNA: TGTGCCAGCAGTTTCTTAATCTCCTACGAGCAGTACTTC
CDR3: CASSFLISYEQYF

D: -
size: -
V: TRBV11-2
J: TRBJ2-5
DNA: TGTGCCAGCAGCTTTACCCAGGGGATCGGAGAGACCCAGTACTTC
CDR3: CASSFTQGIGETQYF

D: -
size: -
V: TRBV20-1
J: TRBJ1-6
DNA: TGCAGTGCTCCCTTTTGGGGGGGAACGCGGTCACCCCTCCACTTT
CDR3: CSAPFWGGTRSPLHF

D: -
size: many
V: TRBV12-3/TRBV12-4
J: TRBJ2-7
DNA: TGTGCCAGCAGTTTTACAATCCTCGGCTACGAGCAGTACTTC
CDR3: CASSFTILGYEQYF

D: TRBD1
size: -
V: TRBV28
J: TRBJ2-5
DNA: TGTGCCAGCAGAAATCGACAGGGGGCGATGCGAGAGACCCAGTACTTC
CDR3: CASRNRQGAMRETQYF

D: -
size: many
V: TRBV12-3/TRBV12-4
J: TRBJ2-7
DNA: TGTGCCAGCAGTGACCGGGACAAAGCCTACGAGCAGTACTTC
CDR3: CASSDRDKAYEQYF

D: -
size: many
V: TRBV6-5
J: TRBJ1-5
DNA: TGTGCCAGCAGTTTCGGATTTGATAGCAATCAGCCCCAGCATTTT
CDR3: CASSFGFDSNQPQHF

D: TRBD2
size: -
V: TRBV28
J: TRBJ2-7
DNA: TGTGCCAGCAGTTTAGCAGGACGGAGGACTAGCGGGAGGGCCTACAAGCAGTACTTC
CDR3: CASSLAGRRTSGRAYKQYF

D: -
size: many
V: TRBV28
J: TRBJ1-1
DNA: TGTGCCAGCAGTCCCGTAGTTGTGAACACTGAAGCTTTCTTT
CDR3: CASSPVVVNTEAFF

D: -
size: many
V: TRBV6-5
J: TRBJ2-5
DNA: TGTGCCAGCAGTTACAGCCGGACCCTGGCGACCCAGTACTTC
CDR3: CASSYSRTLATQYF

D: -
size: -
V: TRBV6-1
J: TRBJ2-5
DNA: TGTGCCAGCAGTACCCACGGGGGTACGGGGGAGACCCAGTACTTC
CDR3: CASSTHGGTGETQYF

D: TRBD2
size: -
V: TRBV6-2/TRBV6-3
J: TRBJ2-2
DNA: TGTGCCAGCAGTTACGGCCTAGCGGGCGCCGGGGAGCTGTTTTTT
CDR3: CASSYGLAGAGELFF

D: -
size: once
V: TRBV6-1
J: TRBJ1-2
DNA: TGTGCCAGCAGTCGGAGAGACCTTACAGGGCGGGGCTACACCTTC
CDR3: CASSRRDLTGRGYTF

D: -
size: many
V: TRBV15
J: TRBJ1-6
DNA: TGTGCCACCAGCAGAGATCTCGGGTATAGTTCACCCCTCCACTTT
CDR3: CATSRDLGYSSPLHF

D: TRBD2
size: -
V: TRBV12-3/TRBV12-4
J: TRBJ2-5
DNA: TGTGCCAGCAGTCCCTTGACTAGCGGGAGTGAGACCCAGTACTTC
CDR3: CASSPLTSGSETQYF

D: -
size: -
V: TRBV27
J: TRBJ2-5
DNA: TGTGCCAGCAGTAGTGTCATGGCACAGGGTGGCACGGAGACCCAGTACTTC
CDR3: CASSSVMAQGGTETQYF

D: -
size: -
V: TRBV28
J: TRBJ1-1
DNA: TGTGCCAGCAGTTTGTCGACATCTTACACTGAAGCTTTCTTT
CDR3: CASSLSTSYTEAFF

D: -
size: -
V: TRBV12-3/TRBV12-4
J: TRBJ1-6
DNA: TGTGCCAGCAGTCCGACGGGGGTCTATAATTCACCCCTCCACTTT
CDR3: CASSPTGVYNSPLHF

D: TRBD1
size: -
V: TRBV6-1
J: TRBJ1-2
DNA: TGTGCCAGCAGCGAAGGACAGGGCTCATATGGCTACACCTTC
CDR3: CASSEGQGSYGYTF

D: -
size: -
V: TRBV19
J: TRBJ2-7
DNA: TGTGCCAGTAGTTGGAGGACGGGCTCCTACGAGCAGTACTTC
CDR3: CASSWRTGSYEQYF

D: -
size: many
V: TRBV6-5
J: TRBJ1-2
DNA: TGTGCCAGCAGTCCGATTGGGGGCTATGGCTACACCTTC
CDR3: CASSPIGGYGYTF

D: TRBD2
size: -
V: TRBV12-3/TRBV12-4
J: TRBJ2-5
DNA: TGTGCCAGCAGTGCCTCACCGGTTAGCGGGAGTCAGGGGTTTTGGGAGACCCAGTACTTC
CDR3: CASSASPVSGSQGFWETQYF

D: -
size: -
V: TRBV29-1
J: TRBJ1-2
DNA: TGCAGCGTTGCCCCCAGCTATGGCTACACCTTC
CDR3: CSVAPSYGYTF

D: -
size: -
V: TRBV7-6
J: TRBJ2-7
DNA: TGTGCCAGCAGCTTCGTACACGGCGAGCAGTACTTC
CDR3: CASSFVHGEQYF

D: TRBD1
size: -
V: TRBV20-1
J: TRBJ1-2
DNA: TGCAGTGCCCCTAGTCAGGGGGCGGGCTATGGCTACACCTTC
CDR3: CSAPSQGAGYGYTF

D: TRBD1
size: many
V: TRBV3-1
J: TRBJ2-4
DNA: TGTGCCAGCAGCGCCGGGACAGGGGGAAACATTCAGTACTTC
CDR3: CASSAGTGGNIQYF

D: -
size: many
V: TRBV11-3
J: TRBJ2-5
DNA: TGTGCCAGCAGCCCCCGACAGAACCAAGAGACCCAGTACTTC
CDR3: CASSPRQNQETQYF

D: -
size: many
V: TRBV19
J: TRBJ1-1
DNA: TGTGCCAGTAGTATAGGGCCCCATGCCACTGAAGCTTTCTTT
CDR3: CASSIGPHATEAFF

D: TRBD1
size: -
V: TRBV7-9
J: TRBJ1-1
DNA: TGTGCCAGCAGAAATTCAGGGGGGGGAACTGAAGCTTTCTTT
CDR3: CASRNSGGGTEAFF

D: TRBD2
size: many
V: TRBV12-3/TRBV12-4
J: TRBJ2-4
DNA: TGTGCCAGCAGTTGGGGGGGGGACATTCAGTACTTC
CDR3: CASSWGGDIQYF

D: -
size: -
V: TRBV7-2
J: TRBJ1-1
DNA: TGTGCCAGCAGCTCCAGAGCGGAGATTGAAGCTTTCTTT
CDR3: CASSSRAEIEAFF

D: -
size: many
V: TRBV6-1
J: TRBJ2-3
DNA: TGTGCCAGCAGTGAAGCTTCATGGCAGGGAAGCACAGATACGCAGTATTTT
CDR3: CASSEASWQGSTDTQYF

D: TRBD1
size: once
V: TRBV27
J: TRBJ2-5
DNA: TGTGCCAGCAGTTTATTCTGGACAGGGCACGAGGGGACCCAGTACTTC
CDR3: CASSLFWTGHEGTQYF

D: TRBD1
size: many
V: TRBV12-5
J: TRBJ1-2
DNA: TGTGCTAGTGGTCGGGACAGGGGGCTCTATGGCTACACCTTC
CDR3: CASGRDRGLYGYTF

D: TRBD1
size: many
V: TRBV12-3/TRBV12-4
J: TRBJ1-1
DNA: TGTGCCAGCATCACGACAGGGACTACTGAAGCTTTCTTT
CDR3: CASITTGTTEAFF

D: -
size: once
V: TRBV28
J: TRBJ1-1
DNA: TGTGCCAGCAGTTTAAAGGGGGTAGGAGCTTTCTTT
CDR3: CASSLKGVGAFF

D: -
size: -
V: TRBV29-1
J: TRBJ2-5
DNA: TGCAGCGTTGAAGTTGCGAGATCCCAAGAGACCCAGTACTTC
CDR3: CSVEVARSQETQYF

D: TRBD1
size: -
V: TRBV6-1
J: TRBJ1-2
DNA: TGTGCCAGCAGTCTCTTACAGGGGGCCTCCTATGGCTACACCTTC
CDR3: CASSLLQGASYGYTF

D: -
size: -
V: TRBV27
J: TRBJ2-5
DNA: TGTGCCAGCAGTCAATCTAGGGATCAAGAGACCCAGTACTTC
CDR3: CASSQSRDQETQYF

D: -
size: once
V: TRBV30
J: TRBJ1-3
DNA: TGTGCCTGGAGGGTATCCGGAAACACCATATATTTT
CDR3: CAWRVSGNTIYF